Below, 21 T cell receptor beta chains from the same sample are listed, as sequenced in a study of T cells in Graves' hyperthyroidism and ophthalmopathy. Amplification of TCR beta CDR3 regions was performed using RNA transcripts as template. HTBI primers drove first-round RT-PCR of the TCR CDR3. TCRdb redid the calling of the multiplex PCR reads with MiXCR, one entry per CDR3 protein. The sample includes around 520,000 distinct CDR3 sequences, roughly 24% of them seen just once. Sample: blood. The receptor set was obtained from a woman younger than 45 with Graves' ophthalmopathy.

This clonotype has at least ten counts. The chain uses TRBV29-1 and TRBJ2-7, with 7 bases matching TRBD1. After removal of 7 bases from V and 2 bases from J, the junction contained 14 bases not matched to a gene. CDR3 size: 15 residues. In germline, CDR1 is SQVTM, CDR2 ANQGSEA. The CDR3 DNA reads TGCAGCGCCGAAAACCCCGGGACAGAGACCTACGAGCAGTACTTC. Its protein product is CSAENPGTETYEQYF.

The CDR3, as DNA: TGCAGTGCTAGATTACGGCTGAACACCGGGGAGCTGTTTTTT. Its translation: CSARLRLNTGELFF. The chain joins TRBV20-1 to TRBJ2-2; no reliable D call. CDR3 size: 14 residues. Per germline, CDR1 DFQATT and CDR2 SNEGSKA (reference sequence). Trimming cost V 2 bases and J 1 base, with 8 bases left between them.

Ten or more counts support this clonotype. The V gene is TRBV6-5, the J gene TRBJ1-2, with TRBD1 identical over 7 bases. V lost 5 bases, J lost 8 bases, and 14 bases stayed unmatched. The CDR3 runs 15 residues. The V gene's germline CDR1 is MNHEY and CDR2 SVGAGI. CDR3 protein: CASSNRQGVTEGYTF. The CDR3, as DNA: TGTGCCAGCAGTAACCGACAGGGTGTCACTGAAGGCTACACCTTC.

This clonotype was counted ten times or more. V usage is TRBV9 and J usage is TRBJ1-1, with D possibly matching TRBD1 (6 bases). CDR1 is SGDLS and CDR2 is YYNGEE in the germline V gene. The CDR3 length is 15 residues. The V and J ends lost 1 base and 5 bases respectively, with 15 bases between them. CDR3 sequence reads: CASSVTGNAATEAFF. Here the CDR3 DNA reads TGTGCCAGCAGCGTAACAGGGAATGCAGCTACTGAAGCTTTCTTT.

CDR3 DNA: TGTGCCAGCAGTTTCCAGGGGTACACCGGGGAGCTGTTTTTT. It specifies CASSFQGYTGELFF. The chain has TRBV12-3 or TRBV12-4 and TRBJ2-2; D perhaps matches TRBD1 (6 bases). The CDR3 is 14 residues long. Trimming shortened V by 3 bases and J by 3 bases, and 8 bases separated the two germline ends.

The rearrangement joins TRBV11-2 to TRBJ2-2; possibly TRBD1 or TRBD2 for D (6 bases each). The ends were cut back, 5 bases at V and 0 bases at J, with 13 bases in the middle. The CDR3 runs to 16 residues. The germline V gene has CDR1 SGHAT and CDR2 FQNNGV. The DNA of the CDR3 is TGTGCCAGCAGCCCGGGGGCAACAGCGAACACCGGGGAGCTGTTTTTT. Encoded protein: CASSPGATANTGELFF.

V gene TRBV19 combines with J gene TRBJ2-7; D ambiguous. CDR1 is LNHDA, CDR2 SQIVND, per germline (reference sequence). CDR3 length equals 16 residues. V gave up 4 bases and J gave up 2 bases, with 18 bases separating them. DNA of the CDR3: TGTGCCAGTAGTAAAGGAACCGGACGTCATCCCTACGAGCAGTACTTC. As protein: CASSKGTGRHPYEQYF.

The gene calls are TRBV7-3 and TRBJ2-2; 8 bases line up with TRBD1. The CDR3 extends over 15 amino acids. The junction had 7 bases not matched to a gene; V was cut back by 4 bases and J by 6 bases. CDR1 and CDR2 from the germline V gene are SGHTA and FQGTGA. In DNA form, the CDR3 reads TGTGCCAGCAGCTCAGGACAGGGTACGGCCGGGGAGCTGTTTTTT. It translates to CASSSGQGTAGELFF.

The chain joins TRBV28 to TRBJ2-5; TRBD1 matches at 9 bases. V lost 5 bases, J lost 2 bases, and 12 bases stayed unmatched. The CDR3 contains 17 residues. Germline V CDR1 and CDR2: MDHEN, SYDVKM. Here the CDR3 reads CASSPGTGPFIQETQYF. The CDR3 region has the DNA TGTGCCAGCAGTCCCGGGACAGGGCCTTTTATTCAAGAGACCCAGTACTTC.

This clonotype showed up just a few times. The chain is built from TRBV19 and TRBJ2-7; D is tentatively TRBD1 or TRBD2 (5 bases each). The V end was cut by 3 bases, the J end by 7 bases, with 19 bases between. The CDR3 is 15 amino acids. From germline, CDR1 is LNHDA and CDR2 SQIVND (reference sequence). The CDR3 DNA reads TGTGCCAGTAGTATTCTTTTGGGACGGATCGAGGAGCAGTACTTC. Amino acids: CASSILLGRIEEQYF.

This clonotype came up many times. The chain uses TRBV11-2 and TRBJ2-7; the D gene is possibly TRBD2 (5 bases). This CDR3 has 15 amino acids. From germline, CDR1 is SGHAT and CDR2 FQNNGV. The V and J ends lost 6 bases and 1 base respectively, with 16 bases between them. The CDR3 nucleotides are TGTGCCAGCAGAGAACTAGATGTCGGGTCCTACGAGCAGTACTTC. As protein: CASRELDVGSYEQYF. Full variable domain (outside the CDR3, taken from reference TRBV11-2 and TRBJ2-7): EAGVAQSPRYKIIEKRQSVAFWCNPISGHATLYWYQQILGQGPKLLIQFQNNGVVDDSQLPKDRFSAERLKGVDSTLKIQPAKLEDSAVYLCASRELDVGSYEQYFGPGTRLTVT.

This rearrangement joins TRBV6-1 to TRBJ2-7, with D perhaps matching TRBD2 (5 bases). V lost 6 bases and J lost 7, with 13 bases in between. CDR3 length equals 12 residues. Germline V gene lookup returns CDR1 MNHNS and CDR2 SASEGT. CDR3 sequence reads: CASSVLESEQYF. The CDR3 bases are TGTGCCAGCAGCGTACTAGAATCTGAGCAGTACTTC.

This clonotype was observed at least ten times. V and J are TRBV27 and TRBJ2-7; 11 nucleotides align to TRBD2. V shed 6 bases, J shed 2 bases, and the junction held 0 bases outside the gene matches. The CDR3 length is 13 residues. In germline, CDR1 is MNHEY, CDR2 SMNVEV (reference sequence). The CDR3 sequence is CASRTSGTYEQYF. The CDR3 DNA reads as TGTGCCAGCAGGACTAGCGGGACCTACGAGCAGTACTTC.

CDR3 sequence (DNA): TGTGCCAGCGGGCAGGATAATTCACCCCTCCACTTT. The encoded protein is CASGQDNSPLHF. The chain carries TRBV9 and TRBJ1-6; D gene ambiguous. Trimming cost V 7 bases and J 5 bases, with 7 bases left between them. The germline V gene has CDR1 SGDLS and CDR2 YYNGEE. This CDR3 contains 12 residues.

This clonotype has a handful of counts. The rearrangement uses TRBV20-1 and TRBJ1-1; 7 nucleotides agree with TRBD1. The junction had 3 bases not matched to a gene; V was cut back by 0 bases and J by 5 bases. CDR1 is DFQATT, CDR2 SNEGSKA, per germline (reference sequence). The CDR3 totals 13 residues. CDR3 amino acids: CSARDPTGTEAFF. The DNA for the CDR3 is TGCAGTGCTAGAGACCCGACAGGGACTGAAGCTTTCTTT.

This clonotype was detected many times. This rearrangement joins TRBV6-5 to TRBJ2-7; D uncertain. Germline CDR1 is MNHEY and CDR2 is SVGAGI. The CDR3 has 13 amino acids. V dropped 3 bases and J dropped 0 bases, with 6 bases sitting between them. In nucleotides, the CDR3 is TGTGCCAGCAGTTATTTGGGCTCCTACGAGCAGTACTTC. Translated: CASSYLGSYEQYF.

This chain's CDR3 is CASRAAGLGTEAFF. The CDR3 DNA reads TGTGCCAGCAGGGCCGCGGGCCTCGGCACTGAAGCTTTCTTT. This chain uses TRBV6-2 or TRBV6-3 with TRBJ1-1; D uncertain. The V end was cut by 6 bases, the J end by 4 bases, with 15 bases between. CDR3 length equals 14 residues. CDR1 and CDR2 (germline): MNHEY, SVGEGT.

This clonotype came up many times. The chain links TRBV2 to TRBJ1-2; D may be TRBD1 (6 bases). Deletions cut 4 bases from V and 8 bases from J, with 17 bases between. This CDR3 is built from 14 residues. Germline lookup yields CDR1 SNHLY and CDR2 FYNNEI. The CDR3 spells CASSALQGTIGYTF. CDR3 sequence (DNA): TGTGCCAGCAGTGCATTACAGGGAACTATCGGCTACACCTTC.

The chain links TRBV6-1 to TRBJ2-2; weak D call: TRBD1 (6 bases). Trimming took off 4 bases at V and 2 bases at J, with 11 bases between the two ends. Germline assignment: CDR1 MNHNS and CDR2 SASEGT. The CDR3 has 15 residues. The DNA of the CDR3 is TGTGCCAGCAGTGGGGGACACCTAAACACCGGGGAGCTGTTTTTT. Translated: CASSGGHLNTGELFF.

The rearrangement uses TRBV6-2 or TRBV6-3 and TRBJ2-7; no firm D call. Trimming shortened V by 8 bases and J by 4 bases, and 9 bases separated the two germline ends. The germline CDR1 and CDR2 sequences are MNHEY and SVGEGT. The CDR3 totals 11 residues. The CDR3 DNA is TGTGCCAGCGGTGTTGGTTACGAGCAGTACTTC. Translated, it gives CASGVGYEQYF.

This clonotype was counted a few times. V gene TRBV20-1 combines with J gene TRBJ2-7; 7 bases are shared with TRBD2. J gave up 3 bases and V 3 bases, and 5 bases lay outside the gene matches. This CDR3 is built from 13 residues. The germline V gene has CDR1 DFQATT and CDR2 SNEGSKA (reference sequence). The CDR3 nucleotides read TGCAGTGCTAGGGCAGGGAGGGACTACGAGCAGTACTTC. It codes for CSARAGRDYEQYF.